This section outlines one T cell receptor beta chain sequence together with its context. Its antigen is currently unknown. The data were obtained in a study of T-cell reconstitution after alpha-beta-depleted transplantation in children. Germline V gene data show CDR1 as MNHEY and CDR2 as SMNVEV (reference sequence). CDR3 length equals 17 residues. Trimming shortened V by 3 bases and J by 0 bases, and 15 bases separated the two germline ends. The library targeted TCRbeta and was prepared with unique molecular identifiers. One entry per CDR3 protein, called by TCRdb with MiXCR from the PCR reads. The sample carries about a million distinct CDR3 sequences, about 29% recorded once. The study, taken as a whole, reports: Reportedly, alpha-beta T cells present about two months post-transplant originated from several hundred expanded clones of graft origin.

The sequence came from a boy younger than two who had a stem cell transplant for SCID, so the T cells may come from the graft donor. Material: PBMCs, mostly from graft donor cells, obtained 360 days after TCRalphabeta/CD19-depleted stem cell transplant. V and J are TRBV27 and TRBJ2-1; perhaps D is TRBD1 or TRBD2 (6 bases each). In DNA, the CDR3 is TGTGCCAGCAGTTTTGTTCGGGGGCCGAGCTCCTACAATGAGCAGTTCTTC. This translates into CASSFVRGPSSYNEQFF.